Shown below are 4 T cell receptor beta chains from a single sample sequenced in a study of blood T cell repertoires in COVID-19. Sequencing used immunoSEQ multiplex PCR; TCRdb keeps in-frame clones, though not all of them. Of about 110,000 clones in the sample, 75% to 95% were seen once. The sample comprised peripheral blood. All receptors come from a woman in her 30s with acute or convalescent COVID-19.

V usage is TRBV6-5 and J usage is TRBJ1-3, with D unresolved. The CDR3 length is 13 residues. V was clipped by 6 bases and J by 6 bases, with 12 bases between them. The germline V gene has CDR1 MNHEY and CDR2 SVGAGI. The CDR3 loop reads CASSPRPQNTIYF. As DNA, the CDR3 is TGTGCCAGCAGCCCACGCCCACAAAACACCATATATTTT.

Here the CDR3 DNA reads TGTGCCAGCAGCCTTAATCTGAGGCATGGCTACACCTTC. It is translated as CASSLNLRHGYTF. The V and J genes are TRBV7-8 and TRBJ1-2; D unclear. Trimming removed 5 bases from V and 6 bases from J, with 13 bases in between. The CDR3 contains 13 residues. Per germline, CDR1 SGHVS and CDR2 FQNEAQ.

The table lists this clone with a count of one. The J gene is TRBJ1-5, the V gene TRBV7-2; D gene ambiguous. V was trimmed by 5 bases and J by 6 bases, leaving 17 bases between them. The length of the CDR3 is 15 residues. Germline loops: CDR1 SGHTA, CDR2 FQGNSA. The CDR3 sequence: CASSINLAVGQPQHF. The CDR3 DNA is TGTGCCAGCAGCATAAACTTGGCGGTGGGTCAGCCCCAGCATTTT.

The rearrangement uses TRBV4-3 and TRBJ1-4, with D tentatively TRBD1 (6 bases). The CDR3 has 15 residues. Germline CDR1 is LGHNA and CDR2 is YSLEER. V was cut by 5 bases and J by 8 bases, with 18 bases left in between. CDR3 DNA sequence: TGCGCCAGCAGCGCTCAGGGGAAAGGTGGGGAAAAACTGTTTTTT. Amino acids: CASSAQGKGGEKLFF.